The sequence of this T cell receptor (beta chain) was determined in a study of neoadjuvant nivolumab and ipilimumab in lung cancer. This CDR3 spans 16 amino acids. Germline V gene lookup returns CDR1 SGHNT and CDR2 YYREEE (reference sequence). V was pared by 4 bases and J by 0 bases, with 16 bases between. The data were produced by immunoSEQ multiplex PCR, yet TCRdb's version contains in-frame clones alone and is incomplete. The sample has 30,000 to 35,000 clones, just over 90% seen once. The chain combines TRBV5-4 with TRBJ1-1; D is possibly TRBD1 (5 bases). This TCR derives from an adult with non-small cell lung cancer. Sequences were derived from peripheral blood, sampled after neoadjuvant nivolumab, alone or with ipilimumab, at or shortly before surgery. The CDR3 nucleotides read TGTGCCAGCAGCCGAGGAGGGGTTTCCATGAACACTGAAGCTTTCTTT. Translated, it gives CASSRGGVSMNTEAFF.